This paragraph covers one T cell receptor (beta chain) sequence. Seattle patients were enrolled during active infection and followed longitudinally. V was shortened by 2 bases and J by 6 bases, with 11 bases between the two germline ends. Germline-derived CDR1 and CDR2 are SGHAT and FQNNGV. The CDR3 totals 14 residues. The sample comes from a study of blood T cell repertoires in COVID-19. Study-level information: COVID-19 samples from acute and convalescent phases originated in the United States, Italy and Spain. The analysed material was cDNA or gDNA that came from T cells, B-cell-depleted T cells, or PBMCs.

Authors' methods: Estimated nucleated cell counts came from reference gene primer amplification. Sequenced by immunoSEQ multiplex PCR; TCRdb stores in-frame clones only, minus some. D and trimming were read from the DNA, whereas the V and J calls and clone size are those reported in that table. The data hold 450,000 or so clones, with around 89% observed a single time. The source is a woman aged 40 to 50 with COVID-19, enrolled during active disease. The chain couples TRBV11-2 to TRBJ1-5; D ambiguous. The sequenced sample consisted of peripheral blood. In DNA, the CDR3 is TGTGCCAGCAGCTTATTGGCAGGTAGTCAGCCCCAGCATTTT. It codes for CASSLLAGSQPQHF. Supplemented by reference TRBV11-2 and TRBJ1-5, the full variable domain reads EAGVAQSPRYKIIEKRQSVAFWCNPISGHATLYWYQQILGQGPKLLIQFQNNGVVDDSQLPKDRFSAERLKGVDSTLKIQPAKLEDSAVYLCASSLLAGSQPQHFGDGTRLSIL.